A selection of T cell receptor beta chains follows, all from one sample in a study of cytomegalovirus exposure and HLA in healthy donors. The protocol was immunoSEQ multiplex PCR, while the TCRdb copy is restricted to in-frame clones and leaves out a portion. The repertoire holds about 130,000 clones, with 73% as singletons. Material for sequencing was PBMCs. The receptors come from a woman between 35 and 50 years old in good health and CMV-seropositive. Both conserved end residues are part of each CDR3. Each record gives: D gene, V gene, J gene, clone size, CDR3 DNA, CDR3 protein. The D gene is left open where the match is weak. For some rows the clone size is stated as once, few or many, or as a class when expanded; others skip it.

D: TRBD1; V: TRBV28; J: TRBJ1-6; size: once; DNA: TGTGCCAGCAGTCCCATGACAGGGGCGGCACCCCTCCACTTT; CDR3: CASSPMTGAAPLHF
D: .; V: TRBV9; J: TRBJ2-7; size: .; DNA: TGTGCCAGCAGCGTAGAACAGGGTCTCGGGTACGAGCAGTACTTC; CDR3: CASSVEQGLGYEQYF
D: .; V: TRBV19; J: TRBJ2-7; size: .; DNA: TGTGCCAGTAGTATTGAAGCGGGCCCCTACGAGCAGTACTTC; CDR3: CASSIEAGPYEQYF
D: TRBD1; V: TRBV19; J: TRBJ1-2; size: .; DNA: TGTGCCAGTAGTATTGGACAGGGTTTCAACTATGGCTACACCTTC; CDR3: CASSIGQGFNYGYTF
D: TRBD2; V: TRBV28; J: TRBJ2-3; size: .; DNA: TGTGCCAGCAGGAGGGGTAGCGGGGATCTCACAGATACGCAGTATTTT; CDR3: CASRRGSGDLTDTQYF
D: .; V: TRBV19; J: TRBJ1-2; size: .; DNA: TGTGCCAGTAGTATCGGCCAGGACTATGGCTACACCTTC; CDR3: CASSIGQDYGYTF
D: TRBD2; V: TRBV5-1; J: TRBJ2-2; size: .; DNA: TGCGCCAGCAGCACGGGGACTAGCGGGAGTATTCGGGAGCTGTTTTTT; CDR3: CASSTGTSGSIRELFF
D: TRBD2; V: TRBV6-1; J: TRBJ2-3; size: .; DNA: TGTGCCAGCAGCCTGGGGGGGGGCACAGATACGCAGTATTTT; CDR3: CASSLGGGTDTQYF
D: .; V: TRBV6-5; J: TRBJ1-3; size: .; DNA: TGTGCCAGCAGTTACGCAGGGCTTTCTGGAAACACCATATATTTT; CDR3: CASSYAGLSGNTIYF
D: TRBD1; V: TRBV11-2; J: TRBJ1-1; size: .; DNA: TGTGCCAGCAGCCAAGACAGGGCTGGGATGAACACTGAAGCTTTCTTT; CDR3: CASSQDRAGMNTEAFF
D: TRBD2; V: TRBV30; J: TRBJ2-1; size: .; DNA: TGTGCGTTCCGAATGACTAGCGGGATTTCCTACAATGAGCAGTTCTTC; CDR3: CAFRMTSGISYNEQFF